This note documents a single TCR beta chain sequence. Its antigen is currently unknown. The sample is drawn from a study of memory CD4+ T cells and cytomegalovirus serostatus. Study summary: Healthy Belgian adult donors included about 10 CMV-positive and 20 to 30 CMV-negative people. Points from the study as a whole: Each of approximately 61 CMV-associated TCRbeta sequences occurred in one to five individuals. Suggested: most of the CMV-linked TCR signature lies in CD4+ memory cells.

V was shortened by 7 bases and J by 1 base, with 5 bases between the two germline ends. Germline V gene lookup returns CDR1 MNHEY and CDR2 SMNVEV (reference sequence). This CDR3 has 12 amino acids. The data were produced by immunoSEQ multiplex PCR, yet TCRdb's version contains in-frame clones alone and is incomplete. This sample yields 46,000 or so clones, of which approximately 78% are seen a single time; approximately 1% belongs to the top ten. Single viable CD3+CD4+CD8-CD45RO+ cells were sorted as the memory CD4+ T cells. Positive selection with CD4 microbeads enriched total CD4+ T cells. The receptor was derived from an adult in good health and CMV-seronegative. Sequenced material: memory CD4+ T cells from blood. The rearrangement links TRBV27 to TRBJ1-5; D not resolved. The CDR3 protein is CASKGSNQPQHF. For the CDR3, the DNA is TGTGCCAGCAAAGGGAGCAATCAGCCCCAGCATTTT.